These 4 T cell receptor beta chains came from one sample sequenced in a study of cytomegalovirus exposure and HLA in healthy donors. PCR amplification relied on 60 Vbeta primers (plus 13 Jbeta primers). Profiled with immunoSEQ multiplex PCR; TCRdb holds only in-frame clones, not every one. The table includes 130,000 to 150,000 clones, roughly 80% detected once. Sequenced input: PBMCs. The receptors stem from a woman in her 40s in good health and CMV-seropositive.

This sequence joins TRBV6-5 and TRBJ2-5; weak D call: TRBD2 (6 bases). The V gene's germline CDR1 is MNHEY and CDR2 SVGAGI. Trimming took 7 bases from V and 1 from J, leaving 16 bases between them. The CDR3 contains 15 residues. CDR3 amino acids: CASTPGLSLQETQYF. The CDR3 coding sequence is TGTGCCAGCACCCCGGGACTCAGTCTCCAAGAGACCCAGTACTTC.

The chain recombines TRBV9 with TRBJ2-7; D uncertain. CDR3 length: 14 residues. The germline gives CDR1 SGDLS, CDR2 YYNGEE. The V end lost 0 bases, the J end lost 0 bases, and 7 bases lay between the germline ends. DNA for the CDR3: TGTGCCAGCAGCGTAGAAATAGACTCCTACGAGCAGTACTTC. Translated: CASSVEIDSYEQYF. The whole variable domain, filled in from reference TRBV9 and TRBJ2-7, reads DSGVTQTPKHLITATGQRVTLRCSPRSGDLSVYWYQQSLDQGLQFLIQYYNGEERAKGNILERFSAQQFPDLHSELNLSSLELGDSALYFCASSVEIDSYEQYFGPGTRLTVT.

In nucleotides, the CDR3 is TGTGCCAGCAGCTTGGACACAGGGGGCTATGGCTACACCTTC. Translating gives CASSLDTGGYGYTF. The chain has TRBV5-4 and TRBJ1-2, with 8 bases aligning to TRBD1. The CDR3 spans 14 residues. Looked up from germline, CDR1 is SGHNT and CDR2 is YYREEE (reference sequence). Losses at the gene ends were 0 bases for V and 4 bases for J; bases not matched to a gene: 2.

The V and J genes are TRBV30 and TRBJ2-7, with TRBD2 matching over 9 bases. From germline, CDR1 is GTSNPN and CDR2 SVGIG (reference sequence). The trim removed 2 bases at V and 9 bases at J, leaving 11 bases unmatched. The CDR3 spans 14 residues. CDR3 sequence reads: CAWSSVGRGRGQYF. In nucleotides, the CDR3 is TGTGCCTGGAGTAGTGTGGGACGCGGGAGGGGGCAGTACTTC.